This TCR beta chain was captured by sequencing in a study of identical twins. To note about this clonotype: Antigen: not known.

Overall study findings and caveats: Invariant MAIT and iNKT cells may have partly biased zero-insertion analyses.

TCRdb independently ran MiXCR on the 5' RACE reads; one entry per CDR3 protein. This table has roughly 570,000 distinct CDR3 sequences, 9% to 10% appearing once. The CDR3 runs 14 residues. Trimming took 4 bases from V and 3 from J; bases not matched to a gene: 6. In germline, CDR1 is SGHTS, CDR2 YDEGEE. These data were likewise used in another study, on yellow fever vaccine responses in identical twins.

This sequence was found in a woman under 30 in good health. Sequencing used PBMCs. The V gene is TRBV5-8, the J gene TRBJ1-1; 7 bases match TRBD1. CDR3 bases: TGTGCCAGCAGCCTCGACGACAGGGACACTGAAGCTTTCTTT. This codes for CASSLDDRDTEAFF.